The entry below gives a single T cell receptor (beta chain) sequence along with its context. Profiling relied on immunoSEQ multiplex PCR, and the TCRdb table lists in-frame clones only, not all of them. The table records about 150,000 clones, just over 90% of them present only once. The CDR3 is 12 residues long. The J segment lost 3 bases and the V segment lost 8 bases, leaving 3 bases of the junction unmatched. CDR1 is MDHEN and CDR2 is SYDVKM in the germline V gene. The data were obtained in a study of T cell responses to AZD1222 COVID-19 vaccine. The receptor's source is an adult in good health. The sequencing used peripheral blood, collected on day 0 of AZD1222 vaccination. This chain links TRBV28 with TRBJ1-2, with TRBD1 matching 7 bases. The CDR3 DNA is TGTGCCAGCTCTACAGGGGACTATGGCTACACCTTC. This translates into CASSTGDYGYTF.